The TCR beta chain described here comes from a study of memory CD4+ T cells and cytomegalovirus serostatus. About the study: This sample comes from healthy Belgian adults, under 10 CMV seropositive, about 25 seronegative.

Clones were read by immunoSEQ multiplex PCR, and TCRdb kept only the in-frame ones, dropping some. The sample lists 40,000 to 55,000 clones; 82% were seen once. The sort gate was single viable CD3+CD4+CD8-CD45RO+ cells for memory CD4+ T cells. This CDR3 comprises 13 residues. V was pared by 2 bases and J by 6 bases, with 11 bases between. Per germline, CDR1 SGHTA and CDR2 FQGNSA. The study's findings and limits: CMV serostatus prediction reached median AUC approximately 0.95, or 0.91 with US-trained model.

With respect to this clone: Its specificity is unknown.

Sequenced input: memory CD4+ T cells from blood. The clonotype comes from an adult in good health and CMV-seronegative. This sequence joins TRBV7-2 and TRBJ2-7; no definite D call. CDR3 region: CASSLTPGIEQYF. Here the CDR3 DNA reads TGTGCCAGCAGCTTAACCCCAGGAATCGAGCAGTACTTC.